The 29 T cell receptor beta chains presented below share a single source sample, sequenced in a study of long-term antiretroviral therapy in people with HIV. immunoSEQ v3.0 was run at survey level. Sequenced by immunoSEQ multiplex PCR; TCRdb stores in-frame clones only, minus some. The sample lists approximately 30,000 clones, roughly 84% occurring once. The specimen was unsorted PBMCs, collected 0.4 years after starting antiretroviral therapy. The receptors were sampled from a man aged 18 to 30 with HIV.

The chain links TRBV27 to TRBJ2-3, with D uncertain. The V end lost 8 bases, the J end lost 4 bases, and 13 bases lay between the germline ends. The CDR3 totals 13 residues. Germline V gives CDR1 MNHEY, CDR2 SMNVEV (reference sequence). CDR3: CASGYKGPDTQYF. CDR3 in DNA: TGTGCCAGCGGATACAAAGGGCCAGATACGCAGTATTTT.

The table lists this clone with a few counts. J is TRBJ1-1 and V is TRBV5-8; 7 bases are a match to TRBD1. V shed 4 bases and J 3 bases; nucleotides not matched to a gene: 6. Per germline, CDR1 SGHTS and CDR2 YDEGEE. There are 14 residues in the CDR3. The CDR3 loop reads CASSVRTGDTEAFF. As DNA, the CDR3 is TGTGCCAGCAGCGTGAGAACAGGGGACACTGAAGCTTTCTTT. The complete variable domain, with remaining parts taken from reference TRBV5-8 and TRBJ1-1, reads EAGVTQSPTHLIKTRGQQATLRCSPISGHTSVYWYQQALGLGLQFLLWYDEGEERNRGNFPPRFSGRQFPNYSSELNVNALELEDSALYLCASSVRTGDTEAFFGQGTRLTVV.

The rearrangement links TRBV13 to TRBJ2-1, with a tentative D call TRBD2 (6 bases). The germline CDR1 and CDR2 sequences are PRHDT and FYEKMQ (reference sequence). CDR3 length equals 12 residues. Trimming removed 4 bases from V and 7 bases from J, with 8 bases in between. CDR3 region: CASSSRGNEQFF. DNA for the CDR3: TGTGCCAGCAGCTCCCGGGGGAATGAGCAGTTCTTC.

The V gene is TRBV25-1, the J gene TRBJ2-1; TRBD1 matches 7 bases. The CDR3 has 12 residues. Losses at the gene ends were 7 bases for V and 8 bases for J; bases not matched to a gene: 5. The germline gives CDR1 MGHDK, CDR2 SYGVNS. The CDR3 DNA is TGTGCCAGCAAATGGACAGGTGATGAGCAGTTCTTC. It yields the protein CASKWTGDEQFF.

The V and J genes are TRBV9 and TRBJ2-1; D is perhaps TRBD2 (6 bases). The CDR3 consists of 16 residues. CDR1 is SGDLS, CDR2 YYNGEE, per germline. V shed 4 bases and J shed 8 bases, with 22 bases lying between them. The CDR3 spells CASSLRGLAGLDEQFF. Written as DNA, the CDR3 is TGTGCCAGCAGCCTCCGGGGACTGGCGGGGTTGGATGAGCAGTTCTTC.

This clone has only a few counts. This chain joins TRBV18 and TRBJ1-1; D perhaps matches TRBD1 (6 bases). V was clipped by 6 bases and J by 0 bases, with 17 bases between them. The CDR3 length is 16 residues. Per germline, CDR1 KGHSH and CDR2 LQKENI. The CDR3 here is CASSPGTFLVNTEAFF. In nucleotides, the CDR3 is TGTGCCAGCTCCCCCGGGACATTCCTCGTGAACACTGAAGCTTTCTTT.

J is TRBJ1-2 and V is TRBV6-1, with no clear D. The CDR3 has 15 amino acids. V was shortened by 1 base and J by 4 bases, with 13 bases between the two germline ends. Germline-derived CDR1 and CDR2 are MNHNS and SASEGT. This chain's CDR3 is CASSEGDNLFYGYTF. For the CDR3, the DNA is TGTGCCAGCAGTGAAGGTGACAACCTCTTCTATGGCTACACCTTC.

The chain links TRBV7-6 to TRBJ2-7, with D perhaps TRBD2 (5 bases). The CDR3 loop spans 13 amino acids. CDR1 is SGHVS and CDR2 is FNYEAQ in the germline V gene. Trimming left V 2 bases short and J 4 bases short, with 9 bases between. The DNA for the CDR3 is TGTGCCAGCAGCTTATACGGGGATTACGAGCAGTACTTC. It codes for CASSLYGDYEQYF.

The genes are TRBV9 and TRBJ2-7, with 7 bases identical to TRBD2. V was pared by 0 bases and J by 0 bases, with 3 bases of the junction left unmatched. Germline-derived CDR1 and CDR2 are SGDLS and YYNGEE. The CDR3 contains 15 residues. The CDR3 bases are TGTGCCAGCAGCGTAGGGCCTAGCGGCTCCTACGAGCAGTACTTC. It is translated as CASSVGPSGSYEQYF.

The chain links TRBV11-3 to TRBJ1-4; tentative D call: TRBD1 (5 bases). This CDR3 has 15 amino acids. V was shortened by 4 bases and J by 5 bases, with 14 bases between the two germline ends. The germline V gene has CDR1 SGHNT and CDR2 YENEEA. CDR3 nucleotides: TGTGCCAGCAGCTCTACAGGTGGCGAGAATGAAAAACTGTTTTTT. This encodes CASSSTGGENEKLFF.

V and J are TRBV19 and TRBJ2-7, with 8 bases fitting TRBD1. Germline V CDR1 and CDR2: LNHDA, SQIVND (reference sequence). The CDR3 consists of 13 residues. V gave up 1 base and J gave up 5 bases; unmatched junction bases: 1. In nucleotides, the CDR3 is TGTGCCAGTAGTATAGCGACAGGGGACGAGCAGTACTTC. It encodes CASSIATGDEQYF. The variable domain in full, completed from reference TRBV19 and TRBJ2-7, reads DGGITQSPKYLFRKEGQNVTLSCEQNLNHDAMYWYRQDPGQGLRLIYYSQIVNDFQKGDIAEGYSVSREKKESFPLTVTSAQKNPTAFYLCASSIATGDEQYFGPGTRLTVT.

In this sample, this clone turned up once. The V call is TRBV29-1, the J call TRBJ2-5, with D perhaps assigned TRBD1 or TRBD2 (5 bases each). The CDR3 is made up of 14 amino acids. Germline CDR1 reads SQVTM; CDR2 reads ANQGSEA. V shed 5 bases and J shed 2 bases, with 15 bases lying between them. The CDR3 protein is CSVSARERQETQYF. In DNA form, the CDR3 reads TGCAGCGTTTCAGCCAGGGAGAGACAAGAGACCCAGTACTTC.

The chain employs TRBV5-6 and TRBJ2-7; 8 positions match TRBD1. The V gene's germline CDR1 is SGHDT and CDR2 YYEEEE. J gave up 2 bases and V 1 base, and 8 bases lay outside the gene matches. CDR3 length equals 16 residues. This CDR3 reads CASSLSDRVGTYEQYF. The CDR3 bases are TGTGCCAGCAGCTTGTCGGACAGGGTTGGCACCTACGAGCAGTACTTC. Full variable domain (remainder filled in from reference TRBV5-6 and TRBJ2-7): DAGVTQSPTHLIKTRGQQVTLRCSPKSGHDTVSWYQQALGQGPQFIFQYYEEEERQRGNFPDRFSGHQFPNYSSELNVNALLLGDSALYLCASSLSDRVGTYEQYFGPGTRLTVT.

V is TRBV5-1 and J is TRBJ2-7; possibly TRBD1 for D (6 bases). The CDR3 covers 15 residues. Looked up from germline, CDR1 is SGHRS and CDR2 is YFSETQ. With 0 bases removed from V and 4 bases from J, the gap between germline ends came to 14 bases. This chain's CDR3 is CASSLAWGRGYEQYF. CDR3 bases: TGCGCCAGCAGCTTGGCCTGGGGGCGCGGGTACGAGCAGTACTTC.

The rearrangement links TRBV6-6 to TRBJ2-5, with 9 bases fitting TRBD2. With 5 bases clipped from V and 5 bases from J, the junction kept 12 bases outside the gene matches. The CDR3 sequence is 16 residues long. Germline assignment: CDR1 MNHNY and CDR2 SVGAGI (reference sequence). The CDR3 here is CASSILAGSSGETQYF. CDR3 DNA: TGTGCCAGCAGTATTCTAGCGGGGTCCTCGGGGGAGACCCAGTACTTC.

The V gene is TRBV25-1, the J gene TRBJ1-2; D ambiguous. Germline CDR1 MGHDK, CDR2 SYGVNS. The CDR3 sequence is 15 residues long. The V end lost 3 bases, the J end lost 6 bases, and 17 bases lay between the germline ends. The CDR3 sequence is CASSDSYSNGHGYTF. The CDR3 coding sequence is TGTGCCAGCAGTGATAGTTACAGTAATGGCCATGGCTACACCTTC.

The CDR3 reads CAIATGVSYEQYF. In nucleotides, the CDR3 is TGTGCCATCGCGACAGGGGTATCCTACGAGCAGTACTTC. V gene TRBV10-3 combines with J gene TRBJ2-7; 8 nucleotides agree with TRBD1. V was pared by 8 bases and J by 1 base, with 4 bases of the junction left unmatched. Germline CDR1 is ENHRY and CDR2 is SYGVKD. This CDR3 spans 13 amino acids.

The chain links TRBV12-5 to TRBJ2-1; D ambiguous. V lost 0 bases, J lost 3 bases, and 3 bases lay in between. This CDR3 is built from 13 residues. Germline-derived CDR1 and CDR2 are LGHNT and FRNRAP. The CDR3 protein is CASGLVSYNEQFF. The CDR3 DNA follows: TGTGCTAGTGGTTTGGTCAGCTACAATGAGCAGTTCTTC. Variable domain in full (rest from reference TRBV12-5 and TRBJ2-1): DARVTQTPRHKVTEMGQEVTMRCQPILGHNTVFWYRQTMMQGLELLAYFRNRAPLDDSGMPKDRFSAEMPDATLATLKIQPSEPRDSAVYFCASGLVSYNEQFFGPGTRLTVL.

The chain is built from TRBV2 and TRBJ1-1; D remains ambiguous. The V gene lost 6 bases and the J gene lost 0 bases, with 11 bases spanning the gap. This CDR3 is 14 amino acids long. Germline lookup yields CDR1 SNHLY and CDR2 FYNNEI. The chain's CDR3 is CASRGPFMNTEAFF. Written as DNA, the CDR3 is TGTGCCAGCAGAGGCCCGTTCATGAACACTGAAGCTTTCTTT.

The chain recombines TRBV9 with TRBJ2-1, with a tentative D call TRBD2 (5 bases). The V end lost 0 bases, the J end lost 8 bases, and 27 bases lay between the germline ends. This CDR3 comprises 19 residues. Germline CDR1 is SGDLS and CDR2 is YYNGEE. This chain's CDR3 is CASSVEPRLWGEVKDEQFF. The CDR3 region has the DNA TGTGCCAGCAGCGTAGAACCCCGATTGTGGGGAGAGGTAAAGGATGAGCAGTTCTTC.

This clone appeared a few times. The V call is TRBV7-9, the J call TRBJ1-2; possibly TRBD1 for D (5 bases). The CDR3 length is 14 residues. The V end lost 6 bases, the J end lost 4 bases, and 15 bases lay between the germline ends. Germline CDR1 reads SEHNR; CDR2 reads FQNEAQ (reference sequence). The CDR3 bases are TGTGCCAGCAGTTCTCTCGACAGAGCCTATGGCTACACCTTC. This translates into CASSSLDRAYGYTF.

The CDR3 sequence: CASSQVAIGNTGELFF. In DNA form, the CDR3 reads TGCGCCAGCAGCCAAGTTGCGATCGGCAACACCGGGGAGCTGTTTTTT. The chain combines TRBV4-1 with TRBJ2-2; D is unresolved. Germline-derived CDR1 and CDR2 are MGHRA and YSYEKL. The length of the CDR3 is 16 residues. Trimming shortened V by 1 base and J by 2 bases, and 11 bases separated the two germline ends.

The V and J genes are TRBV7-6 and TRBJ1-1, with TRBD1 as a possible D gene (5 bases). Deletions cut 1 base from V and 1 base from J, with 22 bases between. The CDR3 is made up of 19 amino acids. Germline CDR1 is SGHVS and CDR2 is FNYEAQ. CDR3 residues: CASSLVWKFAAGTNTEAFF. CDR3 DNA: TGTGCCAGCAGCTTAGTCTGGAAATTCGCGGCAGGGACGAACACTGAAGCTTTCTTT.

DNA of the CDR3: TGCGCCAGCAGCGGCCGGGACGGGGGGAACACTGAAGCTTTCTTT. Amino acid sequence: CASSGRDGGNTEAFF. The chain is built from TRBV5-1 and TRBJ1-1, with D possibly being TRBD1 (5 bases). The length of the CDR3 is 15 residues. The germline V gene has CDR1 SGHRS and CDR2 YFSETQ. V was pared by 4 bases and J by 1 base, with 14 bases between. Complete variable domain (other parts from reference TRBV5-1 and TRBJ1-1): KAGVTQTPRYLIKTRGQQVTLSCSPISGHRSVSWYQQTPGQGLQFLFEYFSETQRNKGNFPGRFSGRQFSNSRSEMNVSTLELGDSALYLCASSGRDGGNTEAFFGQGTRLTVV.

V is TRBV19 and J is TRBJ2-1; D is ambiguous. The CDR3 loop spans 16 amino acids. From germline, CDR1 is LNHDA and CDR2 SQIVND (reference sequence). The germline V and J ends were trimmed by 6 bases and 2 bases, with 17 bases remaining between them. DNA for the CDR3: TGTGCCAGTAGCCCCTACTCTCTAAGGCCCTACAATGAGCAGTTCTTC. Amino acid sequence: CASSPYSLRPYNEQFF.

The CDR3 nucleotides read TGTGCCAGCAGCTTATCTAGCGGGCCCTACAATGAGCAGTTCTTC. This translates into CASSLSSGPYNEQFF. V usage is TRBV7-3 and J usage is TRBJ2-1; 8 nucleotides match TRBD2. J gave up 2 bases and V 2 bases, and 2 bases lay outside the gene matches. CDR3 length equals 15 residues. Germline V lookup: CDR1 SGHTA, CDR2 FQGTGA.

V gene TRBV6-1 combines with J gene TRBJ1-1; D gene uncertain. V shed 4 bases and J shed 8 bases, with 17 bases lying between them. Germline V gene data show CDR1 as MNHNS and CDR2 as SASEGT. The CDR3 is made up of 14 amino acids. The CDR3 loop is CASSGEGSFTEAFF. Written as DNA, the CDR3 is TGTGCCAGCAGTGGTGAGGGTTCTTTCACCGAAGCTTTCTTT.

The rearrangement uses TRBV29-1 and TRBJ1-4; 9 bases match TRBD1. Germline-derived CDR1 and CDR2 are SQVTM and ANQGSEA. CDR3 length: 12 amino acids. Unmatched junction bases numbered 0, after V lost 0 bases and J lost 10 bases. The CDR3 nucleotides are TGCAGCGTTGAAGAGACAGGGGGAAAACTGTTTTTT. This codes for CSVEETGGKLFF. The whole variable domain, remainder taken from reference TRBV29-1 and TRBJ1-4, is SAVISQKPSRDICQRGTSLTIQCQVDSQVTMMFWYRQQPGQSLTLIATANQGSEATYESGFVIDKFPISRPNLTFSTLTVSNMSPEDSSIYLCSVEETGGKLFFGSGTQLSVL.

The chain recombines TRBV5-1 with TRBJ1-1, with D perhaps matching TRBD1 (5 bases). Germline loops: CDR1 SGHRS, CDR2 YFSETQ. The V gene lost 3 bases and the J gene lost 1 base, with 10 bases spanning the gap. The CDR3 contains 14 residues. The chain's CDR3 is CASSYSGTNTEAFF. The DNA of the CDR3 is TGCGCCAGCAGCTATTCAGGGACGAACACTGAAGCTTTCTTT.